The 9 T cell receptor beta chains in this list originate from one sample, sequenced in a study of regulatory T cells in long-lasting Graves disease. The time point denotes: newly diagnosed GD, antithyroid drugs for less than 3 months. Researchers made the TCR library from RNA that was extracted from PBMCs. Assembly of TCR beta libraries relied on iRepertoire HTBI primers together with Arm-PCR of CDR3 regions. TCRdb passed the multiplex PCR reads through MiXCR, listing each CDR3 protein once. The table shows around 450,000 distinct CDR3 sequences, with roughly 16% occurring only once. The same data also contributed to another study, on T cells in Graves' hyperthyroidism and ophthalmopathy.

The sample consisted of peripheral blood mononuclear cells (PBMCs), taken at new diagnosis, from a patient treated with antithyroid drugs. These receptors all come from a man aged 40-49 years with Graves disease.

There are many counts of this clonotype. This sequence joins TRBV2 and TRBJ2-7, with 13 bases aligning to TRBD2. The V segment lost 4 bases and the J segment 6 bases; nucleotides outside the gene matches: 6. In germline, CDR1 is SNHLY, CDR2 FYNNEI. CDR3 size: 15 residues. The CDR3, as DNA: TGTGCCAGCAGTGGGAGGACTAGCGGGAGTCCCGAGCAGTACTTC. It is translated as CASSGRTSGSPEQYF.

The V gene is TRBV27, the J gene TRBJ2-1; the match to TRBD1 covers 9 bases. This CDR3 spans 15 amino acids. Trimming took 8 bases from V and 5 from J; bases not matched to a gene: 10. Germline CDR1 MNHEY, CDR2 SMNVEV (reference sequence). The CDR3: CASGRDRAKNNEQFF. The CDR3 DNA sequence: TGTGCCAGCGGCCGGGACAGGGCTAAAAACAATGAGCAGTTCTTC.

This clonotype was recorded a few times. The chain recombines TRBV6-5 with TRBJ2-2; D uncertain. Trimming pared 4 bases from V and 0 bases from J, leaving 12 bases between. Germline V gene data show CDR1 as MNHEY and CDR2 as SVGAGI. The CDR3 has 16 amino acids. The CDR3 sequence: CASSSILIANTGELFF. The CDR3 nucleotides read TGTGCCAGCAGTTCAATCCTTATAGCGAACACCGGGGAGCTGTTTTTT.

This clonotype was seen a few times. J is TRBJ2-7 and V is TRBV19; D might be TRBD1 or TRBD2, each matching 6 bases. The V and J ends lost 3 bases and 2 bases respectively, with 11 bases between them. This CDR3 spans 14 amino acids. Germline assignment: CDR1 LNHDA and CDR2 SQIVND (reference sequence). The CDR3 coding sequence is TGTGCCAGTAGTATCTCCGGGGGCCCCTACGAGCAGTACTTC. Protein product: CASSISGGPYEQYF.

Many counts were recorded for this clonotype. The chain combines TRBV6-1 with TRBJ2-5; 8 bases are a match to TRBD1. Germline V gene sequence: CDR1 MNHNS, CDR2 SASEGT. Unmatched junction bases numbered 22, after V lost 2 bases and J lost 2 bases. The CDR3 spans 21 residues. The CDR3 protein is CASSESSRDRGLWASQETQYF. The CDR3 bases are TGTGCCAGCAGTGAATCATCCCGCGACAGGGGCTTATGGGCTTCTCAAGAGACCCAGTACTTC.

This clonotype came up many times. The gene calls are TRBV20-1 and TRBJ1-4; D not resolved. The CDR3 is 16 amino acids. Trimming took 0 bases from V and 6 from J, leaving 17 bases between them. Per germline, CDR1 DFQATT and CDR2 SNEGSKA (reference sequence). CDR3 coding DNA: TGCAGTGCTAGAGATCCCATCCAAGAGGGTTATGAAAAACTGTTTTTT. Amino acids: CSARDPIQEGYEKLFF.

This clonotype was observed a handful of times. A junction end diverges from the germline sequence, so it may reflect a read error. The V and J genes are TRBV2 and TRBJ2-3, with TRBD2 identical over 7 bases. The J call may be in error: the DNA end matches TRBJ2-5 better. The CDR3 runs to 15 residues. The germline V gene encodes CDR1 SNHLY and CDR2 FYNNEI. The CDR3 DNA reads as TGCGCCGGCAGACTAATAGCGGGCCCCGGGGAAGACCAGTACTTC. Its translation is CAGRLIAGPGEDQYF.

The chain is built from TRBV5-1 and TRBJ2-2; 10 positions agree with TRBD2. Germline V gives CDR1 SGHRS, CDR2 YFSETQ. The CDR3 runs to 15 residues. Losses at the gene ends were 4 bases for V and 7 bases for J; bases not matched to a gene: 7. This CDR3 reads CASSPSSGSRGELFF. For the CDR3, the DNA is TGCGCCAGCAGCCCCTCTAGCGGGAGCCGCGGGGAGCTGTTTTTT.

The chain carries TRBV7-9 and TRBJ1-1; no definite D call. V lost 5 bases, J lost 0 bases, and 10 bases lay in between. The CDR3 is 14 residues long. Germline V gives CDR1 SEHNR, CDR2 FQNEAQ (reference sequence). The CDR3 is CASSATRMNTEAFF. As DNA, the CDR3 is TGTGCCAGCAGCGCGACACGGATGAACACTGAAGCTTTCTTT.